Listed below are T cell receptor beta chains from one sample, sequenced in a study of cytotoxic CD8 clonotypes in ibrutinib-treated CLL. The data were produced by immunoSEQ multiplex PCR, yet TCRdb's version contains in-frame clones alone and is incomplete. The table has some 61,000 clones, 68% seen once. The starting material was PBMCs, obtained after 12 months of ibrutinib treatment. The source is a human donor with chronic lymphocytic leukemia. Each CDR3 is given with its conserved first and last residue. The D gene is left open where the match is weak. Some rows mark clone size as missing; the rest say once, few, many or name a class of expanded clone.

-,TRBD1,TRBV5-4,TRBJ1-2,CASSPGQNYGYTF,TGTGCCAGCAGCCCGGGACAGAACTATGGCTACACCTTC
-,-,TRBV6-5,TRBJ1-2,CASSSSPGNYGYTF,TGTGCCAGCAGTTCAAGCCCAGGCAACTATGGCTACACCTTC
-,TRBD2,TRBV18,TRBJ2-1,CASSRTSGGNNEQFF,TGTGCCAGCTCACGGACTAGCGGGGGGAACAATGAGCAGTTCTTC
few,TRBD1,TRBV28,TRBJ1-2,CASSLLQGGYGYTF,TGTGCCAGCAGTTTACTTCAGGGGGGCTATGGCTACACCTTC
once,TRBD2,TRBV6-5,TRBJ2-3,CASSYWTSGTDTQYF,TGTGCCAGCAGTTACTGGACTAGCGGGACAGATACGCAGTATTTT
few,-,TRBV10-3,TRBJ2-7,CAISEGPGEQYF,TGTGCCATCAGTGAAGGGCCAGGGGAGCAGTACTTC
-,TRBD2,TRBV7-2,TRBJ2-1,CASSFSGGPNRNEQFF,TGTGCCAGCAGCTTTAGCGGGGGGCCAAATAGGAATGAGCAGTTCTTC
few,-,TRBV4-2,TRBJ1-2,CASSQVQGRGYGYTF,TGTGCCAGCAGCCAAGTTCAGGGGCGAGGCTATGGCTACACCTTC
-,-,TRBV18,TRBJ1-4,CASSPRPGHSNEKLFF,TGTGCCAGCTCACCACGACCGGGACACTCTAATGAAAAACTGTTTTTT
-,TRBD1,TRBV15,TRBJ1-5,CATSRTGDYDQPQHF,TGTGCCACCAGCAGGACAGGGGATTATGATCAGCCCCAGCATTTT
-,TRBD2,TRBV18,TRBJ2-5,CASSPGTSGYQETQYF,TGTGCCAGCTCACCAGGGACTAGCGGATACCAAGAGACCCAGTACTTC
few,TRBD1,TRBV23-1,TRBJ2-7,CASSQRTGGGSYEQYF,TGCGCCAGCAGTCAACGGACAGGGGGCGGGTCCTACGAGCAGTACTTC
-,-,TRBV4-2,TRBJ2-1,CASSQAPRAQKQFF,TGTGCCAGCAGCCAAGCCCCTAGGGCCCAAAAGCAGTTCTTC
-,-,TRBV30,TRBJ1-3,CAWRGGTGGNTIYF,TGTGCCTGGAGGGGGGGCACGGGTGGAAACACCATATATTTT
-,-,TRBV18,TRBJ2-3,CASSPISRADTQYF,TGTGCCAGCTCACCCATCTCAAGGGCAGATACGCAGTATTTT
once,-,TRBV9,TRBJ1-3,CASSAITGTSGNTIYF,TGTGCCAGCAGCGCCATTACAGGGACCTCTGGAAACACCATATATTTT
-,-,TRBV14,TRBJ2-3,CASSQDGTVLDTQYF,TGTGCCAGCAGCCAAGACGGAACAGTTCTAGATACGCAGTATTTT
-,-,TRBV6-5,TRBJ2-7,CASGRPYEQYF,TGTGCCAGCGGGCGGCCCTACGAGCAGTACTTC
-,-,TRBV7-2,TRBJ2-3,CASSSWLGGTRRTDTQYF,TGTGCCAGCAGCTCATGGTTGGGGGGAACCCGACGCACAGATACGCAGTATTTT
few,-,TRBV6-1,TRBJ1-2,CASSELVPRADNYGYTF,TGTGCCAGCAGTGAGCTGGTTCCACGGGCAGACAACTATGGCTACACCTTC
-,TRBD1,TRBV6-6,TRBJ2-1,CASSRQGPSEQFF,TGTGCCAGCAGTAGACAGGGGCCCAGTGAGCAGTTCTTC
-,-,TRBV7-2,TRBJ2-6,CASSLGGNAGANVLTF,TGTGCCAGCAGCTTAGGGGGTAACGCTGGGGCCAACGTCCTGACTTTC
-,-,TRBV29-1,TRBJ1-4,CSVAEVWDEKLFF,TGCAGCGTAGCTGAGGTTTGGGATGAAAAACTGTTTTTT
-,-,TRBV27,TRBJ2-7,CASSLWGEQYF,TGTGCCAGCAGTTTATGGGGCGAGCAGTACTTC
-,-,TRBV29-1,TRBJ2-7,CSATGTRPYEQYF,TGCAGCGCAACCGGGACACGGCCCTACGAGCAGTACTTC
once,TRBD1,TRBV10-3,TRBJ2-7,CATLRTGTGDEQYF,TGTGCCACCCTACGAACCGGGACAGGGGACGAGCAGTACTTC
few,-,TRBV12-5,TRBJ1-5,CASGPGQTSNQPQHF,TGTGCTAGTGGTCCTGGACAGACCAGCAATCAGCCCCAGCATTTT
-,-,TRBV7-2,TRBJ2-1,CASSLARYNEQFF,TGTGCCAGCAGCTTAGCCAGGTACAATGAGCAGTTCTTC
many,-,TRBV11-3,TRBJ2-7,CASSDRSYEQYF,TGTGCCAGCAGCGACAGGTCCTACGAGCAGTACTTC
once,TRBD2,TRBV9,TRBJ2-1,CASSVGSSGGVSEQFF,TGTGCCAGCAGCGTAGGATCTAGCGGGGGGGTTAGTGAGCAGTTCTTC
once,-,TRBV7-7,TRBJ2-1,CASSLSTEAYNEQFF,TGTGCCAGCAGCTTGTCTACCGAGGCCTACAATGAGCAGTTCTTC
few,TRBD1,TRBV6-5,TRBJ1-4,CASRDDRDVEKLFF,TGTGCCAGCAGAGATGACAGGGATGTTGAAAAACTGTTTTTT
-,TRBD1,TRBV18,TRBJ1-1,CASSPQTTGGTEAFF,TGTGCCAGCTCACCCCAAACGACAGGGGGAACTGAAGCTTTCTTT
-,TRBD1,TRBV5-6,TRBJ2-5,CASSVDRGLQETQYF,TGTGCCAGCAGCGTTGACAGGGGGCTCCAAGAGACCCAGTACTTC
-,-,TRBV18,TRBJ1-2,CASSPGGEYGYTF,TGTGCCAGCTCACCAGGAGGGGAATATGGCTACACCTTC
-,-,TRBV9,TRBJ2-2,CASSAGDGVTGELFF,TGTGCCAGCAGCGCCGGGGACGGGGTCACCGGGGAGCTGTTTTTT
few,-,TRBV28,TRBJ2-5,CASSLMTETQYF,TGTGCCAGCAGTTTGATGACGGAGACCCAGTACTTC
-,-,TRBV6-5,TRBJ1-1,CASSYSHMNTEAFF,TGTGCCAGCAGTTACTCCCACATGAACACTGAAGCTTTCTTT
-,-,TRBV5-5,TRBJ1-6,CASSLPRGTNNSPLHF,TGTGCCAGCAGCTTGCCCCGCGGGACAAATAATTCACCCCTCCACTTT
-,TRBD2,TRBV6-4,TRBJ2-7,CATPNGRDSTSDLDEQYF,TGTGCCACTCCGAACGGGAGGGACTCCACCTCGGATTTGGACGAGCAGTACTTC
-,-,TRBV9,TRBJ1-3,CASSVVGYGNTIYF,TGTGCCAGCAGCGTAGTAGGCTATGGAAACACCATATATTTT
-,-,TRBV6-5,TRBJ1-1,CASSYSMQGYTEAFF,TGTGCCAGCAGTTACTCGATGCAGGGATACACTGAAGCTTTCTTT
-,TRBD2,TRBV19,TRBJ2-1,CASSILGGSYNEQFF,TGTGCCAGTAGTATCCTGGGGGGGTCCTACAATGAGCAGTTCTTC
once,TRBD2,TRBV27,TRBJ2-5,CASRRLAGGPQTQYF,TGTGCCAGCCGTCGACTAGCGGGGGGGCCTCAGACCCAGTACTTC
-,-,TRBV6-1,TRBJ2-5,CASLRTGQETQYF,TGTGCCAGCCTTAGGACGGGACAAGAGACCCAGTACTTC
-,TRBD2,TRBV7-1,TRBJ2-3,CASSLDIGGGSTDTQYF,TGTGCCAGCAGCTTAGATATCGGCGGGGGGAGCACAGATACGCAGTATTTT
-,-,TRBV6-5,TRBJ1-5,CASRIREYSNQPQHF,TGTGCCAGCAGAATCAGGGAATATAGCAATCAGCCCCAGCATTTT
few,-,TRBV27,TRBJ1-2,CASSSLRRAGYGYTF,TGTGCCAGCAGTTCCCTTAGGAGGGCTGGCTATGGCTACACCTTC
-,TRBD1,TRBV5-1,TRBJ1-6,CASSGGHRGNSPLHF,TGCGCCAGCAGCGGGGGACACAGGGGAAATTCACCCCTCCACTTT
-,TRBD2,TRBV6-5,TRBJ2-5,CASSYSSGGARETQYF,TGTGCCAGCAGTTACTCGTCGGGGGGGGCCCGTGAGACCCAGTACTTC
-,-,TRBV7-9,TRBJ1-2,CASSGDSSYGYTF,TGTGCCAGCAGCGGTGACAGTAGCTATGGCTACACCTTC
-,-,TRBV19,TRBJ1-1,CASMAARQAFF,TGTGCCAGTATGGCGGCTCGTCAAGCTTTCTTT